This T cell receptor (beta chain) was sequenced in a study of T cells in Graves' hyperthyroidism and ophthalmopathy. Study-level background: Peripheral blood samples were taken at initial diagnosis, prior to any treatment.

This clonotype came up many times. What it binds is not known. General observations from the study: Most thyroid clonotypes with frequency above 0.001 were detected in blood.

Trimming pared 3 bases from V and 6 bases from J, leaving 15 bases between. The CDR3 sequence is 14 residues long. Patients aged 18 to 65 had newly diagnosed hyperthyroidism of under 2 months' duration. Out of approximately 10 ml of fresh peripheral blood came the PBMCs. Template material for amplifying TCR beta CDR3 regions consisted of RNA transcripts. In the first-round RT-PCR of the TCR CDR3, the HTBI primer set was used. One entry per CDR3 protein results from TCRdb running MiXCR on the multiplex PCR reads. Of roughly 300,000 distinct CDR3 sequences in the sample, around 23% are singletons; the top ten hold 50%.

V usage is TRBV12-3 or TRBV12-4 and J usage is TRBJ2-7; D unresolved. Material: blood. The sequence was collected from a woman aged 45-59 years with Graves' hyperthyroidism. This CDR3 reads CASSFGQILLEQYF. The DNA for the CDR3 is TGTGCCAGCAGTTTCGGGCAGATACTGCTCGAGCAGTACTTC.